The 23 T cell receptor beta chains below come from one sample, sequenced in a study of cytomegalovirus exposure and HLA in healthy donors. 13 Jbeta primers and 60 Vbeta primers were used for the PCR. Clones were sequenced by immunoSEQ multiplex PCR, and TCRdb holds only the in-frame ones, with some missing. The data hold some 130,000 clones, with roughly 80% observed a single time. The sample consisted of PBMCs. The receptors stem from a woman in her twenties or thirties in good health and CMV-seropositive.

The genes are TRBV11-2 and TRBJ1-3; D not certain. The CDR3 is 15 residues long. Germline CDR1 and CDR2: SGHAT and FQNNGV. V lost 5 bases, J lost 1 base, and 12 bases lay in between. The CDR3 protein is CASSHGRVSGNTIYF. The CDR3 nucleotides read TGTGCCAGCAGCCACGGGAGAGTGTCTGGAAACACCATATATTTT.

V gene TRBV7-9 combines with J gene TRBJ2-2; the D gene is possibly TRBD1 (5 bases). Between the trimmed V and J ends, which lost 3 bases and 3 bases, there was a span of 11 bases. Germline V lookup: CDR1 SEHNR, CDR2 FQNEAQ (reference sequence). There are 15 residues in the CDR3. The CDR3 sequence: CASSLTSGYTGELFF. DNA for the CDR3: TGTGCCAGCAGCTTGACCTCAGGGTACACCGGGGAGCTGTTTTTT.

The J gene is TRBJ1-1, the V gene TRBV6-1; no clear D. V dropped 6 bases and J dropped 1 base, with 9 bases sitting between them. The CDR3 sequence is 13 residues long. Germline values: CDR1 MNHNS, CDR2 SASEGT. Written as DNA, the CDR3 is TGTGCCAGCAGAGACCGGGGGAACACTGAAGCTTTCTTT. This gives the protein CASRDRGNTEAFF.

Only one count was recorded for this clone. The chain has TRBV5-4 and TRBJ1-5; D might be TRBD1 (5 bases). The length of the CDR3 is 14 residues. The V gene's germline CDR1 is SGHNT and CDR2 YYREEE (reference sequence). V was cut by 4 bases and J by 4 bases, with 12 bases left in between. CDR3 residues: CASSDGRGNQPQHF. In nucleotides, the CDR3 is TGTGCCAGCAGCGACGGGAGGGGAAATCAGCCCCAGCATTTT.

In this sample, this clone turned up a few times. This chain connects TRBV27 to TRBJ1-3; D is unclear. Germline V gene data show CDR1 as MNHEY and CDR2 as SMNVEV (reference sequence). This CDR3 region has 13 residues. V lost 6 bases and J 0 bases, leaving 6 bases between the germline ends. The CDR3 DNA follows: TGTGCCAGCAGACCTAGCTCTGGAAACACCATATATTTT. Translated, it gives CASRPSSGNTIYF.

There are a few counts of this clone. CDR3 in amino acids: CASSWTSGNYEQYF. For the CDR3, the DNA is TGTGCCAGCAGCTGGACTAGCGGAAACTACGAGCAGTACTTC. This chain connects TRBV7-9 to TRBJ2-5; TRBD2 aligns across 10 bases. The J call may be wrong; the DNA end is better matched by TRBJ2-7. The germline gives CDR1 SEHNR, CDR2 FQNEAQ (reference sequence). This CDR3 region has 14 residues.

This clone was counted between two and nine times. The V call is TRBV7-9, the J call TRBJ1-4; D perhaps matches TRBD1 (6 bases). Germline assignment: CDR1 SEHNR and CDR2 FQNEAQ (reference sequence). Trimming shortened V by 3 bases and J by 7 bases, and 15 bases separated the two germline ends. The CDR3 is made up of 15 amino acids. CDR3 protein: CASSFPRGTSEKLFF. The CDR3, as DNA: TGTGCCAGCAGCTTCCCCAGGGGAACGAGTGAAAAACTGTTTTTT.

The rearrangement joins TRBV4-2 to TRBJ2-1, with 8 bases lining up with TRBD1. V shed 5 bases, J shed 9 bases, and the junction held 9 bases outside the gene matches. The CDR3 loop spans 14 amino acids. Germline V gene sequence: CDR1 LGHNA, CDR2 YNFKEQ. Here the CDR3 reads CASSEGRGQVEQFF. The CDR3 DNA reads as TGTGCCAGCAGCGAAGGACGGGGACAGGTTGAGCAGTTCTTC.

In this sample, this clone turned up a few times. The chain's CDR3 is CAWSVTGPWGVYGYTF. CDR3 DNA: TGTGCCTGGAGTGTGACAGGGCCCTGGGGGGTCTATGGCTACACCTTC. The chain combines TRBV30 with TRBJ1-2; 7 nucleotides line up with TRBD1. The CDR3 is made up of 16 amino acids. Per the germline V gene, CDR1 is GTSNPN and CDR2 is SVGIG (reference sequence). J gave up 4 bases and V 0 bases, and 11 bases lay outside the gene matches. The whole variable domain, remainder taken from reference TRBV30 and TRBJ1-2, is SQTIHQWPATLVQPVGSPLSLECTVEGTSNPNLYWYRQAAGRGLQLLFYSVGIGQISSEVPQNLSASRPQDRQFILSSKKLLLSDSGFYLCAWSVTGPWGVYGYTFGSGTRLTVV.

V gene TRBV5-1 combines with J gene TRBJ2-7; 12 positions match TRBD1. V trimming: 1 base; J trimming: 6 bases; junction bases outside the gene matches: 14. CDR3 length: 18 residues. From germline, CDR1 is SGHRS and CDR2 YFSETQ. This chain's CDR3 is CASSLILGPRDRGREQYF. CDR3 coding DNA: TGCGCCAGCAGCTTGATATTAGGGCCACGGGACAGGGGGCGCGAGCAGTACTTC.

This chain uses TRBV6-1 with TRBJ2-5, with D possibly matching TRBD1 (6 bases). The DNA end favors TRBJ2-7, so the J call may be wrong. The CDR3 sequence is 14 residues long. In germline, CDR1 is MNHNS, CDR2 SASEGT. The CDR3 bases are TGTGCCAGCAGTGAAGTGGGACATGAGTACGAGCAGTACTTC. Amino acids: CASSEVGHEYEQYF.

In nucleotides, the CDR3 is TGTGCCAGCAGACGGACAGGGAGGGGGAATGAGCAGTTCTTC. It specifies CASRRTGRGNEQFF. The chain joins TRBV6-5 to TRBJ2-1; a weak D match, TRBD1 (8 bases). This CDR3 has 14 residues. V shed 6 bases and J shed 7 bases, with 16 bases lying between them. Germline V gene lookup returns CDR1 MNHEY and CDR2 SVGAGI.

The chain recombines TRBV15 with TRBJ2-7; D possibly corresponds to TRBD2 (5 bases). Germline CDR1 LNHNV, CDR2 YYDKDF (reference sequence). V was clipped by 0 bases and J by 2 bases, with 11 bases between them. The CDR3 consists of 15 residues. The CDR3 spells CATSRDLGSAYEQYF. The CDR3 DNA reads TGTGCCACCAGCAGAGATTTGGGGAGCGCCTACGAGCAGTACTTC.

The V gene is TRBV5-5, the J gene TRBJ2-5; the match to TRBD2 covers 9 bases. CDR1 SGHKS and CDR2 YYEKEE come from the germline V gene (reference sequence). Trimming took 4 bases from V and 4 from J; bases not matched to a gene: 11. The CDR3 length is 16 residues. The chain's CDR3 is CASSRYSGGMGETQYF. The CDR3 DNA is TGTGCCAGCAGCCGGTATAGCGGGGGAATGGGAGAGACCCAGTACTTC. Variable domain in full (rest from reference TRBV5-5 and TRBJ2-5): DAGVTQSPTHLIKTRGQQVTLRCSPISGHKSVSWYQQVLGQGPQFIFQYYEKEERGRGNFPDRFSARQFPNYSSELNVNALLLGDSALYLCASSRYSGGMGETQYFGPGTRLLVL.

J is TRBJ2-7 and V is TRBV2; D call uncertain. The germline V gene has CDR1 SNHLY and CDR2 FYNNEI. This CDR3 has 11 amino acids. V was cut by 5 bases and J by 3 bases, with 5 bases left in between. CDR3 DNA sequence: TGTGCCAGCAGTCCAGACTACGAGCAGTACTTC. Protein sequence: CASSPDYEQYF.

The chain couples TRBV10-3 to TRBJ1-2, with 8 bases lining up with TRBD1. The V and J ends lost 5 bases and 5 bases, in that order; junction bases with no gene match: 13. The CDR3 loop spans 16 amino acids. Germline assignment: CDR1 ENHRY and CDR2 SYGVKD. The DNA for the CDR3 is TGTGCCATCAGTTTCCGGGAGGACAGGGAGGCATATGGCTACACCTTC. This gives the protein CAISFREDREAYGYTF.

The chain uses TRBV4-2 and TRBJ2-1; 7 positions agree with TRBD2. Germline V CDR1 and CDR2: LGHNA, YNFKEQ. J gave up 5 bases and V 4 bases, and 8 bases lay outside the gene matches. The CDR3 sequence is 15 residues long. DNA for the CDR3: TGTGCCAGCAGCCGGGAGCGGGGCTATAACAATGAGCAGTTCTTC. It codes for CASSRERGYNNEQFF.

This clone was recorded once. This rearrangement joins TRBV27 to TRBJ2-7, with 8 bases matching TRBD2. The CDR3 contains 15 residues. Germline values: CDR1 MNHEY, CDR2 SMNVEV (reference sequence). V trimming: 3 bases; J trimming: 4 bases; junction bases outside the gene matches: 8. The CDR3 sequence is CASSFFAGGGYEQYF. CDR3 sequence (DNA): TGTGCCAGCAGTTTTTTTGCGGGGGGCGGGTACGAGCAGTACTTC.

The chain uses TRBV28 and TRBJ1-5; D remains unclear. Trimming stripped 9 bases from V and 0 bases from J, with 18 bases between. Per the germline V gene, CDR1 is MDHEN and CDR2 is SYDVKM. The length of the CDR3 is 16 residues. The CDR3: CASTHAPGYSNQPQHF. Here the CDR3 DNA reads TGTGCCAGTACCCACGCACCGGGGTATAGCAATCAGCCCCAGCATTTT.

This CDR3 reads CASSFRGSPSGANVLTF. The CDR3, as DNA: TGTGCCAGCAGCTTTAGAGGCTCCCCTTCTGGGGCCAACGTCCTGACTTTC. J is TRBJ2-6 and V is TRBV5-4; D call uncertain. The V gene lost 2 bases and the J gene lost 1 base, with 13 bases spanning the gap. CDR1 SGHNT and CDR2 YYREEE come from the germline V gene (reference sequence). There are 17 residues in the CDR3. The variable domain in full, completed from reference TRBV5-4 and TRBJ2-6, reads ETGVTQSPTHLIKTRGQQVTLRCSSQSGHNTVSWYQQALGQGPQFIFQYYREEENGRGNFPPRFSGLQFPNYSSELNVNALELDDSALYLCASSFRGSPSGANVLTFGAGSRLTVL.

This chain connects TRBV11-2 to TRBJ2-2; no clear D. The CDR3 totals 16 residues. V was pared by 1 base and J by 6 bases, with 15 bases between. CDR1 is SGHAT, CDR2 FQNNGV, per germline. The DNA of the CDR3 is TGTGCCAGCAGCTTAGGACTCCTCTCAATCCCCGGGGAGCTGTTTTTT. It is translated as CASSLGLLSIPGELFF.

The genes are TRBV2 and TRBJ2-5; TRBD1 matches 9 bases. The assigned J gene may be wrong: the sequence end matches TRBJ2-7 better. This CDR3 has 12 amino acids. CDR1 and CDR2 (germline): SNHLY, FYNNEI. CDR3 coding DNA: TGTGCCAGCAGTAGGGACAGGGACGAGCAGTACTTC. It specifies CASSRDRDEQYF.

The CDR3 loop is CASSGVTGEAYGYTF. In DNA form, the CDR3 reads TGTGCCAGCAGTGGGGTCACAGGGGAGGCATATGGCTACACCTTC. The chain uses TRBV6-1 and TRBJ1-2; 7 bases agree with TRBD1. With 4 bases clipped from V and 5 bases from J, the junction kept 10 bases outside the gene matches. This CDR3 contains 15 residues. The germline V gene has CDR1 MNHNS and CDR2 SASEGT.